This TCR beta chain was recovered during a study of graft-versus-host responses after intestinal transplantation. Background on the study: Recipients were given multivisceral, liver-intestinal, or isolated intestinal transplants. Recipients across the board were started on anti-thymocyte globulin induction, then kept on tacrolimus and steroids for roughly 3 years.

Study conclusions and caveats: Analysis identified GvH clones in recipient marrow, with some appearing first in ileum or blood. GvH clone levels peaked in circulation, and this peak was associated with early post-transplant HvG declines.

CDR1 and CDR2 (germline): SNHLY, FYNNEI. The CDR3 is 15 amino acids. Trimming removed 7 bases from V and 4 bases from J, with 19 bases in between. A remark on this clone: Its specificity is unknown.

Assay used: immunoSEQ multiplex PCR; TCRdb lists only in-frame clones, some missing. Of about 130,000 clones detected, around 94% appear once; the ten largest clones hold under 0.2%. The V and J genes are TRBV2 and TRBJ2-5, with D perhaps matching TRBD2 (6 bases). The receptor's source is a human donor who received an intestinal transplant. The source material was unstimulated CD4+ T cells sorted from spleen or lymph node cells, sampled before intestinal transplant. The CDR3 loop is CASTHETSGGETQYF. Written as DNA, the CDR3 is TGTGCCAGCACACATGAGACTAGTGGTGGAGAGACCCAGTACTTC.